A single sample gave rise to the 10 T cell receptor beta chains below, sequenced in a study of cytomegalovirus exposure and HLA in healthy donors. The PCR ran on 60 Vbeta and 13 Jbeta primers. The table came from immunoSEQ multiplex PCR; TCRdb's copy has only in-frame clones and leaves some out. The repertoire holds approximately 170,000 clones, with 77% as singletons. Sequenced sample: PBMCs. The receptors were sampled from a male donor in good health and CMV-seropositive.

This clone was seen only a few times. The chain combines TRBV5-1 with TRBJ1-1; TRBD1 is a possible D gene (5 bases). Germline-derived CDR1 and CDR2 are SGHRS and YFSETQ. This CDR3 comprises 14 residues. V was clipped by 4 bases and J by 4 bases, with 14 bases between them. This CDR3 reads CASSTDTWGTEAFF. The CDR3 DNA reads TGCGCCAGCAGCACGGACACCTGGGGCACTGAAGCTTTCTTT.

This chain joins TRBV6-1 and TRBJ1-4, with TRBD1 identical over 8 bases. This CDR3 contains 14 residues. The germline V gene has CDR1 MNHNS and CDR2 SASEGT. Unmatched junction bases numbered 8, after V lost 6 bases and J lost 8 bases. This CDR3 is CASSLGQVAEKLFF. In DNA, the CDR3 is TGTGCCAGCAGCCTGGGACAGGTCGCGGAAAAACTGTTTTTT.

The chain employs TRBV11-2 and TRBJ2-7; 7 positions agree with TRBD1. The CDR3 totals 17 residues. The germline V gene encodes CDR1 SGHAT and CDR2 FQNNGV. The trim removed 5 bases at V and 0 bases at J, leaving 13 bases unmatched. This CDR3 reads CASSRGSGTVSSYEQYF. The CDR3 DNA reads as TGTGCCAGCAGCCGGGGATCCGGGACAGTAAGCTCCTACGAGCAGTACTTC. Full variable domain (remainder filled in from reference TRBV11-2 and TRBJ2-7): EAGVAQSPRYKIIEKRQSVAFWCNPISGHATLYWYQQILGQGPKLLIQFQNNGVVDDSQLPKDRFSAERLKGVDSTLKIQPAKLEDSAVYLCASSRGSGTVSSYEQYFGPGTRLTVT.

The chain couples TRBV30 to TRBJ2-1; the match to TRBD1 covers 9 bases. Trimming at V came to 7 bases and at J to 6 bases, leaving 13 bases not matched to a gene. Germline values: CDR1 GTSNPN, CDR2 SVGIG (reference sequence). This CDR3 is built from 15 residues. The CDR3 DNA is TGTGCCTCCACCCCCGGGACAGGGAATATCAATGAGCAGTTCTTC. This sequence encodes CASTPGTGNINEQFF.

The chain combines TRBV6-6 with TRBJ1-1, with D maybe TRBD1 (5 bases). This CDR3 region has 15 residues. Germline lookup yields CDR1 MNHNY and CDR2 SVGAGI (reference sequence). V lost 0 bases to trimming and J lost 5 bases, with 13 bases between them. In nucleotides, the CDR3 is TGTGCCAGCAGTTACTCGGGGGGAAGTAATACTGAAGCTTTCTTT. The encoded protein is CASSYSGGSNTEAFF.

The gene calls are TRBV10-1 and TRBJ1-1; 7 nucleotides align to TRBD1. Germline assignment: CDR1 WNHNN and CDR2 SYGVQD (reference sequence). The CDR3 consists of 15 residues. V was pared by 6 bases and J by 5 bases, with 12 bases of the junction left unmatched. The CDR3 protein is CASRPKQGLRTEAFF. The CDR3 bases are TGCGCCAGCAGGCCAAAACAGGGGCTGAGAACTGAAGCTTTCTTT.

The chain combines TRBV2 with TRBJ2-5, with a tentative D call TRBD2 (5 bases). The V gene's germline CDR1 is SNHLY and CDR2 FYNNEI. Trimming took off 10 bases at V and 6 bases at J, with 18 bases between the two ends. The CDR3 runs 13 residues. The CDR3 sequence is CAIASAREKTQYF. The CDR3 DNA reads as TGTGCCATCGCCTCGGCAAGGGAGAAGACCCAGTACTTC.

This clone was seen just once. As DNA, the CDR3 is TGCGCCAGCAGTGACCGGGGGAGCTCCTATAATTCACCCCTCCACTTT. Translating it yields CASSDRGSSYNSPLHF. This chain connects TRBV10-2 to TRBJ1-6; D might be TRBD1 (5 bases). The germline gives CDR1 WSHSY, CDR2 SAAADI. Trimming removed 3 bases from V and 0 bases from J, with 9 bases in between. The CDR3 contains 16 residues.

The V call is TRBV7-2, the J call TRBJ2-5; TRBD2 matches 13 bases. Germline loops: CDR1 SGHTA, CDR2 FQGNSA. There are 18 residues in the CDR3. The ends lost 5 bases at V and 0 bases at J; junction bases unmatched: 9. The DNA of the CDR3 is TGTGCCAGCAGCGGTAGGACTAGCGGGGGCCGGTACCAAGAGACCCAGTACTTC. It yields the protein CASSGRTSGGRYQETQYF.

The genes are TRBV4-1 and TRBJ1-6; possibly TRBD1 for D (6 bases). There are 16 residues in the CDR3. V was shortened by 2 bases and J by 15 bases, with 23 bases between the two germline ends. The V gene's germline CDR1 is MGHRA and CDR2 YSYEKL. The CDR3 DNA is TGCGCCAGCAGCCAAAGAGGAGGCAGGGGAAAGATGCGCCTCCACTTT. It yields the protein CASSQRGGRGKMRLHF.